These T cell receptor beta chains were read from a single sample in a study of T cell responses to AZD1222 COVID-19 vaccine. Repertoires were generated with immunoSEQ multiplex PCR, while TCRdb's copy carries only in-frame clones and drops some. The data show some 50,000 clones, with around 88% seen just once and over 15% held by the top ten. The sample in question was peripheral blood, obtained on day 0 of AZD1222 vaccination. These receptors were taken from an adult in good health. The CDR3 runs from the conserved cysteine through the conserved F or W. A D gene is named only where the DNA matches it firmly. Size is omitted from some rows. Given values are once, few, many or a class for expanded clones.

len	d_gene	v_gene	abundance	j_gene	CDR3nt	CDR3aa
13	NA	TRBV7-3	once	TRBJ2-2	TGTGCCAGCAGCTCCGCTTCTACCGGGGAGCTGTTTTTT	CASSSASTGELFF
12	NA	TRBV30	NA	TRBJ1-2	TGTGCCTGGGCGCAGGGAAGCTATGGCTACACCTTC	CAWAQGSYGYTF
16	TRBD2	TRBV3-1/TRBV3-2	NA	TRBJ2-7	TGTGCCAGCAGCCCATCGGGACTAGCGGGAGTGGGCGAGCAGTACTTC	CASSPSGLAGVGEQYF
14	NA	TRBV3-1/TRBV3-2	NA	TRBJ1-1	TGTGCCAGCAGCCTTACGCGGGTGTTCACTGAAGCTTTCTTT	CASSLTRVFTEAFF
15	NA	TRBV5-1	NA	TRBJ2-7	TGCGCCAGCAGCCTGCGGGGCGAAAGCTCCTACGAGCAGTACTTC	CASSLRGESSYEQYF
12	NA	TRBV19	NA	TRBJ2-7	TGTGCCAGTAGTAAGGGGGGGATCGAGCAGTACTTC	CASSKGGIEQYF
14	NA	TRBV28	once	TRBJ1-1	TGTGCCAGCAAACCAGGACAGACGAACACTGAAGCTTTCTTT	CASKPGQTNTEAFF
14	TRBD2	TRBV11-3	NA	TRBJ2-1	TGTGCCAGCAGCAGTGGACTAGCCTACAATGAGCAGTTCTTC	CASSSGLAYNEQFF
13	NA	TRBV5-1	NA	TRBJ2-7	TGCGCCAGCAGCTTAACAGGTTTCTACGAGCAGTACTTC	CASSLTGFYEQYF
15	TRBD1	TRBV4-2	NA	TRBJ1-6	TGTGCCAGCAGCCACGCGGACAGGGAGGCCTCACCCCTCCACTTT	CASSHADREASPLHF
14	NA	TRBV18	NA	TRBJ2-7	TGTGCCAGCTCACCGATTGGGGATTCGGGAGAGCAGTACTTC	CASSPIGDSGEQYF
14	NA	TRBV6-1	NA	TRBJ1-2	TGTGCCAGCAGTGAGATTGGGGTCGGAGGTGGCTACACCTTC	CASSEIGVGGGYTF
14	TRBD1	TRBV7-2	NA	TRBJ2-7	TGTGCCAGCAGCTTAGAGACAGGGGGATACGAGCAGTACTTC	CASSLETGGYEQYF
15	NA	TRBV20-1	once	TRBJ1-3	TGCAGTGCTAGTAATGGACAAGGCCCCGAGGGTACCATATATTTT	CSASNGQGPEGTIYF
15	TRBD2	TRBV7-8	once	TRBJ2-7	TGTGCCAGCAGCTCCCGGACTAGCGGGATATACGAGCAGTACTTC	CASSSRTSGIYEQYF
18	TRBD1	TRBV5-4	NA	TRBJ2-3	TGTGCCAGCAGCCTCACAGGGGGCGCTGAAGTAATCACAGATACGCAGTATTTT	CASSLTGGAEVITDTQYF
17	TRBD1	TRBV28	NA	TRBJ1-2	TGTGCCAGCAGTTCCCTCCGGACAGGGAAGGGTAGCTATGGCTACACCTTC	CASSSLRTGKGSYGYTF
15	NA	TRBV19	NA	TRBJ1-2	TGTGCCAGTAGCTCTCAGGGGTCAAAGCCTTCTGGCTACACCTTC	CASSSQGSKPSGYTF
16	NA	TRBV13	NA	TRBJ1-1	TGTGCCAGCAGCACGAGACAGGAAACCTTGGGCACTGAAGCTTTCTTT	CASSTRQETLGTEAFF
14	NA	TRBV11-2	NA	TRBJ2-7	TGTGCCAGCAGCTCCGGCGCACACTCCTACGAGCAGTACTTC	CASSSGAHSYEQYF
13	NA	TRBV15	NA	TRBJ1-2	TGTGCCACCAGCAGAGATGCTAGCTATGGCTACACCTTC	CATSRDASYGYTF